A selection of T cell receptor beta chains follows, all from one sample in a study of CD8+ T cells in alopecia areata. This table comes from immunoSEQ multiplex PCR, and its TCRdb copy is limited to in-frame clones, with some not included. The sample holds under 300,000 clones; under 70% are singletons and the top ten take 0.95% to 1.5%. The sequenced sample was CD4+ T cells sorted from blood, obtained at week 0. All receptors derive from a human donor with alopecia areata. Both conserved end residues are part of each CDR3. D genes are given only for firm matches. The size field is filled for only some rows; it gives once, few, many or a size class.

CAWAIGGEVETQYF	TGTGCCTGGGCTATAGGGGGTGAGGTGGAGACCCAGTACTTC	TRBJ2-5	.	14	TRBV30	.
CAWSDVDSPQHF	TGTGCCTGGAGTGATGTAGACAGTCCCCAGCATTTT	TRBJ1-5	.	12	TRBV30	.
CASSVEQGMGGYTF	TGTGCCAGCAGCGTAGAACAGGGCATGGGTGGCTACACCTTC	TRBJ1-2	.	14	TRBV9	.
CASGEVFTYEQYF	TGTGCCAGCGGGGAGGTGTTCACCTACGAGCAGTACTTC	TRBJ2-7	.	13	TRBV2	.
CSARGKHTQYF	TGCAGTGCTAGAGGAAAGCATACGCAGTATTTT	TRBJ2-3	.	11	TRBV20-1	.
CSAAQETQYF	TGCAGTGCCGCCCAAGAGACCCAGTACTTC	TRBJ2-5	.	10	TRBV20-1	.
CASSFRQDRSGANVLTF	TGTGCCAGCAGCTTCCGACAGGATCGCTCTGGGGCCAACGTCCTGACTTTC	TRBJ2-6	.	17	TRBV9	few
CASSLGRVETQYF	TGTGCCAGCAGCTTGGGTAGGGTCGAGACCCAGTACTTC	TRBJ2-5	.	13	TRBV5-6	.
CASSYSAKRNQPQHF	TGTGCCAGCAGTTACTCGGCGAAACGCAATCAGCCCCAGCATTTT	TRBJ1-5	.	15	TRBV6-6	.
CAWRDKIQETQYF	TGTGCCTGGAGGGACAAGATTCAAGAGACCCAGTACTTC	TRBJ2-5	.	13	TRBV30	once
CSARGQTQYF	TGCAGTGCTAGAGGACAGACCCAGTACTTC	TRBJ2-5	.	10	TRBV20-1	.
CAWSKQQGGGYGYTF	TGTGCCTGGAGCAAGCAGCAGGGGGGTGGCTATGGCTACACCTTC	TRBJ1-2	TRBD1	15	TRBV30	.
CASSSRAADTGELFF	TGTGCCAGCAGCTCCAGGGCCGCGGACACCGGGGAGCTGTTTTTT	TRBJ2-2	.	15	TRBV7-9	.
CASSFRDRTSYEQYF	TGTGCCAGCAGCTTTAGGGACCGAACCTCCTACGAGCAGTACTTC	TRBJ2-7	.	15	TRBV5-4	.
CASSWSFQETQYF	TGTGCCAGCAGCTGGAGCTTTCAAGAGACCCAGTACTTC	TRBJ2-5	.	13	TRBV11-2	.
CSSEGLADEQFF	TGCAGCTCCGAGGGACTAGCCGATGAGCAGTTCTTC	TRBJ2-1	TRBD2	12	TRBV29-1	once
CASSLSSTDTQYF	TGTGCCAGTAGCTTGTCTAGCACAGATACGCAGTATTTT	TRBJ2-3	.	13	TRBV19	few
CSVSAGGITGELFF	TGCAGCGTTTCCGCAGGGGGCATCACCGGGGAGCTGTTTTTT	TRBJ2-2	TRBD1	14	TRBV29-1	.
CAIKGNDGTQYF	TGTGCCATCAAGGGTAACGACGGGACCCAGTACTTC	TRBJ2-5	.	12	TRBV10-3	.
CASSPDRDETQYF	TGTGCTAGCAGCCCTGACAGGGATGAGACCCAGTACTTC	TRBJ2-5	TRBD1	13	TRBV7-7	.
CAWRTDFGNSPLHF	TGTGCCTGGAGAACGGACTTTGGTAATTCACCCCTCCACTTT	TRBJ1-6	.	14	TRBV30	.
CASSSSLAQETQYF	TGTGCCAGCAGCTCGTCACTAGCGCAAGAGACCCAGTACTTC	TRBJ2-5	TRBD2	14	TRBV5-4	few
CSGTLSGTEAFF	TGCAGTGGGACTCTGTCTGGCACTGAAGCTTTCTTT	TRBJ1-1	.	12	TRBV29-1	.
CATSRGLSNQPQHF	TGTGCCACCAGCAGAGGGCTTTCCAATCAGCCCCAGCATTTT	TRBJ1-5	.	14	TRBV15	.
CAWSVRDRYYGYTF	TGTGCCTGGAGTGTACGGGACAGATACTATGGCTACACCTTC	TRBJ1-2	TRBD1	14	TRBV30	.
CAIGGLPSTDTQYF	TGTGCCATCGGCGGACTACCAAGCACAGATACGCAGTATTTT	TRBJ2-3	.	14	TRBV10-3	.
CASTPRGQGAGNTIYF	TGCGCCAGCACCCCGAGGGGACAGGGGGCTGGAAACACCATATATTTT	TRBJ1-3	TRBD1	16	TRBV4-1	.
CATTAGTVHSPLHF	TGTGCCACCACGGCCGGGACGGTCCATTCACCCCTCCACTTT	TRBJ1-6	.	14	TRBV15	.
CASTPPEGHEQYF	TGTGCCAGCACGCCTCCCGAGGGGCACGAGCAGTACTTC	TRBJ2-7	.	13	TRBV6-5	.
CASREGRERSTDTQYF	TGTGCCAGCAGGGAAGGACGGGAGAGATCCACAGATACGCAGTATTTT	TRBJ2-3	.	16	TRBV2	few
CASLWDRNTDTQYF	TGTGCCAGCCTCTGGGACCGAAACACAGATACGCAGTATTTT	TRBJ2-3	.	14	TRBV6-6	once
CASSGQGVYGYTF	TGTGCCAGCAGTGGACAGGGAGTCTATGGCTACACCTTC	TRBJ1-2	TRBD1	13	TRBV25-1	.
CASSPGTGVYGYTF	TGTGCCAGCAGCCCTGGGACAGGGGTCTATGGCTACACCTTC	TRBJ1-2	TRBD1	14	TRBV7-2	.
CASSQGASWSGYNYGYTF	TGTGCCAGCAGCCAGGGTGCCTCTTGGTCAGGATATAACTATGGCTACACCTTC	TRBJ1-2	.	18	TRBV4-2	.
CAWSSGRIEAFF	TGTGCCTGGAGTTCCGGACGTATTGAAGCTTTCTTT	TRBJ1-1	.	12	TRBV30	.
CASSVAMDQPQHF	TGTGCCAGCAGCGTAGCTATGGATCAGCCCCAGCATTTT	TRBJ1-5	.	13	TRBV9	.
CASSLGTGRGEQYF	TGTGCCAGCAGCCTCGGGACAGGGAGAGGCGAGCAGTACTTC	TRBJ2-7	TRBD1	14	TRBV7-2	.
CASSYPADNSPLHF	TGTGCCAGCAGCTATCCAGCGGATAATTCACCCCTCCACTTT	TRBJ1-6	.	14	TRBV7-8	once
CASSTAFNTEAFF	TGTGCCAGCAGTACAGCCTTTAACACTGAAGCTTTCTTT	TRBJ1-1	.	13	TRBV25-1	.
CASGLAGAQQFF	TGTGCCAGCGGTCTAGCGGGGGCCCAGCAGTTCTTC	TRBJ2-1	TRBD2	12	TRBV7-3	.
CASTRGAKLERSYNEQFF	TGTGCCTCAACACGGGGGGCCAAACTTGAACGCTCCTACAATGAGCAGTTCTTC	TRBJ2-1	.	18	TRBV30	.
CASSLDGGPLYNEQFF	TGCGCCAGCAGCTTGGATGGGGGCCCCCTCTACAATGAGCAGTTCTTC	TRBJ2-1	.	16	TRBV5-1	.
CASSELDTQYF	TGTGCCAGCAGTGAGTTGGATACGCAGTATTTT	TRBJ2-3	.	11	TRBV25-1	.
CASSQEKGLDSPLHF	TGTGCCAGCAGCCAAGAAAAGGGTTTGGATTCACCCCTCCACTTT	TRBJ1-6	.	15	TRBV4-2	.
CAWSVSQGARNSPLHF	TGTGCCTGGAGTGTGTCACAGGGGGCGCGTAATTCACCCCTCCACTTT	TRBJ1-6	TRBD1	16	TRBV30	.
CASSLTGGVHEQYF	TGTGCCAGCAGCTTAACAGGGGGCGTCCACGAGCAGTACTTC	TRBJ2-7	TRBD1	14	TRBV7-3	once
CSVEEGAVTDTQYF	TGCAGCGTTGAAGAAGGGGCAGTCACAGATACGCAGTATTTT	TRBJ2-3	.	14	TRBV29-1	few
CASSQGNSPLHF	TGTGCCAGCAGTCAGGGGAATTCACCCCTCCACTTT	TRBJ1-6	.	12	TRBV6-6	few
CASRDYNEQFF	TGTGCCAGCAGGGACTACAATGAGCAGTTCTTC	TRBJ2-1	.	11	TRBV6-5	.
CATRQSDHYGYTF	TGTGCCACCCGACAGTCCGATCACTATGGCTACACCTTC	TRBJ1-2	.	13	TRBV7-9	few
CASSLARDRLSYEQYF	TGTGCCAGCAGCTTAGCGCGGGACAGGCTCTCCTACGAGCAGTACTTC	TRBJ2-7	TRBD1	16	TRBV7-2	.
CASSLTRGSLYNEQFF	TGTGCCAGCAGCTTAACGCGGGGATCCCTCTACAATGAGCAGTTCTTC	TRBJ2-1	.	16	TRBV13	few
CAIRTGTSVQEQYF	TGTGCCATCAGGACCGGGACTAGCGTTCAGGAGCAGTACTTC	TRBJ2-7	TRBD2	14	TRBV10-3	few
CASSRTGPTNTGELFF	TGTGCCAGCAGCAGGACAGGGCCCACGAACACCGGGGAGCTGTTTTTT	TRBJ2-2	TRBD1	16	TRBV7-2	.
CAWSVRQGHYGYTF	TGTGCCTGGAGTGTGCGACAGGGACACTATGGCTACACCTTC	TRBJ1-2	TRBD1	14	TRBV30	.
CSAQGPSQPNTGELFF	TGCAGCGCACAGGGTCCCTCGCAGCCTAACACCGGGGAGCTGTTTTTT	TRBJ2-2	.	16	TRBV29-1	once
CASRRGRANEQFF	TGTGCCAGTAGGAGGGGGCGGGCCAATGAGCAGTTCTTC	TRBJ2-1	TRBD1	13	TRBV19	once